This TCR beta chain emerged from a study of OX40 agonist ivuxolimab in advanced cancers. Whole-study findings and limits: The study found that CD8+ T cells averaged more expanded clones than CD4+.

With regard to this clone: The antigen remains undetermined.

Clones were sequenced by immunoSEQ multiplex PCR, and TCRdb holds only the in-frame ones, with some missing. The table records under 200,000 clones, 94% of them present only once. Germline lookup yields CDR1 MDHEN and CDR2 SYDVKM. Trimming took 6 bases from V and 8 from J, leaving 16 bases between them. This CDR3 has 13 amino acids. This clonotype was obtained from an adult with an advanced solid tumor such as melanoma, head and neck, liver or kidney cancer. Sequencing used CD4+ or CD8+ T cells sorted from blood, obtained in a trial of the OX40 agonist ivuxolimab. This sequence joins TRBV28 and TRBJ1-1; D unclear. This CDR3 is CASSQTNRAEAFF. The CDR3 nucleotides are TGTGCCAGCAGCCAAACGAATCGGGCAGAAGCTTTCTTT.